This paragraph covers one T cell receptor beta chain sequence. The data are from a study of T cell changes during pregnancy in multiple sclerosis. Assay: immunoSEQ multiplex PCR; the TCRdb copy retains only in-frame clones and omits some. The profile shows about 44,000 clones, over 85% of them singletons. This CDR3 has 15 residues. The germline V gene encodes CDR1 MNHEY and CDR2 SVGAGI. The junction had 9 bases not matched to a gene; V was cut back by 5 bases and J by 3 bases. The input for sequencing was CD4+ T cells from peripheral blood mononuclear cells, taken in the first trimester of pregnancy. The receptor was derived from a female donor with multiple sclerosis, enrolled in a pregnancy study. This chain joins TRBV6-5 and TRBJ2-7; 8 bases are a match to TRBD1. CDR3 nucleotides: TGTGCCAGCAGTACCCGCGGACAGGGCTTCTACGAGCAGTACTTC. The encoded protein is CASSTRGQGFYEQYF.